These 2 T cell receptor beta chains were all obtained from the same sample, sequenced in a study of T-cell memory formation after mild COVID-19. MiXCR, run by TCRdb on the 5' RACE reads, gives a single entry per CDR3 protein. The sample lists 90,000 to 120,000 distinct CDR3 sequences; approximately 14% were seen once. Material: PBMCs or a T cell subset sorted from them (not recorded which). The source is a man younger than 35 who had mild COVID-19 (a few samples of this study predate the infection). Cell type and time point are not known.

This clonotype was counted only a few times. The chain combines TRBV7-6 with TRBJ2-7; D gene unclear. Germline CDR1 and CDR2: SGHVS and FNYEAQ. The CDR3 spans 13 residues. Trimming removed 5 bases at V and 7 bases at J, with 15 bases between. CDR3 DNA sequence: TGTGCCAGCAGCGAATCAGGCAACCGGGAGCAGTACGTC. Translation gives CASSESGNREQYV.

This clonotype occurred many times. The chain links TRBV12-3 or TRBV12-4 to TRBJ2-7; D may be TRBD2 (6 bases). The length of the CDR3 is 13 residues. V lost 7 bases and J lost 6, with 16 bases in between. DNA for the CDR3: TGTGCCAGCACCCTCGGGGGTCGTTCCGAGCAGTACTTC. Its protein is CASTLGGRSEQYF.